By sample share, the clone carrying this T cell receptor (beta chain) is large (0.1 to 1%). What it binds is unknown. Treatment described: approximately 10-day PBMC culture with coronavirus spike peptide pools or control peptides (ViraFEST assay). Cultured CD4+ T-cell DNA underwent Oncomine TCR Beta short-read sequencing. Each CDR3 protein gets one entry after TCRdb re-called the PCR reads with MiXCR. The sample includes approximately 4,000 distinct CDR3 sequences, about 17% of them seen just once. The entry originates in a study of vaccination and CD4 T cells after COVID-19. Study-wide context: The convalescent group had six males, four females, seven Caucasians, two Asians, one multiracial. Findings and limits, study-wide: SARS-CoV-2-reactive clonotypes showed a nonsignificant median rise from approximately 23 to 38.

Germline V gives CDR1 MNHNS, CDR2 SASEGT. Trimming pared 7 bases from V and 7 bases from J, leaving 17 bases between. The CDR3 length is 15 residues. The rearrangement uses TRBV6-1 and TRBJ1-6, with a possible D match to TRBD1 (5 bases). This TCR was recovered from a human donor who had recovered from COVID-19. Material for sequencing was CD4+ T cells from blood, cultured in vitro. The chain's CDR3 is CASKGPTGVNSPLHF. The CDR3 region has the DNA TGTGCCAGCAAGGGTCCCACAGGAGTGAATTCACCCCTCCACTTT.